The entry that follows covers one TCR beta chain sequence. Its antigen is not known. From the 5' RACE reads, TCRdb called clonotypes with MiXCR, one entry per CDR3 protein. The data contain about 330,000 distinct CDR3 sequences, approximately 8% of them singletons. This CDR3 comprises 15 residues. V gave up 0 bases and J gave up 6 bases, with 13 bases separating them. Looked up from germline, CDR1 is LGHNA and CDR2 is YSLEER. The entry originates in a study of T cells after yellow fever vaccination. Study-wide context: Fractions containing few cells were prepared with SMART-Seq v4 Ultra Low Input.

Study results and limitations: Compared with primary, the secondary response was weaker and peaked at day 5, not 15. Primary-vaccination clones mostly resurfaced post-booster (roughly 97% CD4, about 87% CD8). Bulk-population clonotypes that are abundant could appear as contaminants in FACS-sorted repertoires.

The TCR was taken from a man between 18 and 29 years old who received the YFV17D yellow fever vaccine. V and J are TRBV4-3 and TRBJ2-3; D not resolved. The sample in question was PBMCs, obtained more than 35 days after the first yellow fever vaccination. CDR3 residues: CASSQDAGSRDTQYF. DNA for the CDR3: TGCGCCAGCAGCCAAGATGCCGGGTCAAGGGATACGCAGTATTTT.